The clone carrying this T cell receptor beta chain showed up just a few times. This sample was included in a study of blood T cells in healthy people across ages. Combining a sample-barcoded 5' primer with a J-beta primer mix, a second PCR ran for roughly 7 to 12 cycles. Tags on each cDNA molecule came from a template-switch adaptor with 12 random nucleotides. TCRdb reprocessed the 5' RACE reads via MiXCR and lists one record per CDR3 protein. Of hundreds of thousands of distinct CDR3 sequences detected, roughly 20% appear once; the ten largest clones hold 3.6%. The V gene's germline CDR1 is DFQATT and CDR2 SNEGSKA (reference sequence). CDR3 length: 16 residues. Between the trimmed V and J ends, which lost 0 bases and 0 bases, there was a span of 14 bases.

This receptor was obtained from a man between 70 and 80 years old in good health. Sequenced material: blood. The gene calls are TRBV20-1 and TRBJ2-5, with unresolved D. The CDR3: CSARDRIASYQETQYF. The CDR3 region has the DNA TGCAGTGCTAGAGATAGGATAGCCTCGTACCAAGAGACCCAGTACTTC.